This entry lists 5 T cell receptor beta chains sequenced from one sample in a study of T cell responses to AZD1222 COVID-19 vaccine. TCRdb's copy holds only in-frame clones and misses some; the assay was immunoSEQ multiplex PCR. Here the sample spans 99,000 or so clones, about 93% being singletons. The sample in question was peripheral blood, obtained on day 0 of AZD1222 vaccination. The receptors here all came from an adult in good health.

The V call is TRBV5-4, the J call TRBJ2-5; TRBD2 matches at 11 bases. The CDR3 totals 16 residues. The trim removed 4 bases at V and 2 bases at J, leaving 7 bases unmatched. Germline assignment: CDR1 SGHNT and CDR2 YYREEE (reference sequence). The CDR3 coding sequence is TGTGCCAGCAGCACCGGGACTAGCGGAGGTCAAGAGACCCAGTACTTC. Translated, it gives CASSTGTSGGQETQYF.

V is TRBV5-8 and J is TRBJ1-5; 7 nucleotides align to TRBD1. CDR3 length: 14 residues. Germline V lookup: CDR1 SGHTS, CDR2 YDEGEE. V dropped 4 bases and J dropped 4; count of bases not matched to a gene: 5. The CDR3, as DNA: TGTGCCAGCAGCCTGGGACAGTCTAATCAGCCCCAGCATTTT. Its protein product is CASSLGQSNQPQHF.

The CDR3 region is CASSTAGTGFETQYF. The DNA for the CDR3 is TGCGCCAGCAGCACAGCCGGGACAGGGTTTGAGACCCAGTACTTC. The rearrangement uses TRBV5-1 and TRBJ2-5; 9 bases are shared with TRBD1. The CDR3 sequence is 15 residues long. V gave up 4 bases and J gave up 5 bases; unmatched junction bases: 9. In germline, CDR1 is SGHRS, CDR2 YFSETQ.

Written as DNA, the CDR3 is TGTGCCAGCAGTTTATCGGGTAACCCTATAAGTGGCTACACCTTC. Protein sequence: CASSLSGNPISGYTF. This chain uses TRBV27 with TRBJ1-2; the D is unclear. The V and J ends lost 0 bases and 7 bases respectively, with 15 bases between them. From germline, CDR1 is MNHEY and CDR2 SMNVEV (reference sequence). The CDR3 has 15 residues.

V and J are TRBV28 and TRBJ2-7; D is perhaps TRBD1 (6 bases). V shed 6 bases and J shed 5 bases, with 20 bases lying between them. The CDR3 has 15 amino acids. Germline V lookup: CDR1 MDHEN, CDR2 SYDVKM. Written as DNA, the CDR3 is TGTGCCAGCAGATCTACAGGGTTGCCTTCAAACGAGCAGTACTTC. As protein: CASRSTGLPSNEQYF.